Shown below are 25 T cell receptor beta chains from a single sample sequenced in a study of regulatory T cells in long-lasting Graves disease. The time point is: newly diagnosed GD, antithyroid drugs for less than 3 months. Making the TCR library involved RNA that had been extracted from PBMCs. Construction of TCR beta libraries relied on iRepertoire HTBI primers and on Arm-PCR targeting CDR3 regions. Each CDR3 protein gets one entry after TCRdb re-called the multiplex PCR reads with MiXCR. The table has around 250,000 distinct CDR3 sequences, 18% seen once. Sequences were derived from peripheral blood mononuclear cells (PBMCs), sampled at new diagnosis, from a patient treated with antithyroid drugs. The receptor set was obtained from a female donor with Graves disease.

This clonotype was detected many times. This chain connects TRBV18 to TRBJ2-7; a weak D match, TRBD1 (6 bases). The length of the CDR3 is 15 residues. Trimming pared 4 bases from V and 2 bases from J, leaving 15 bases between. Germline V gene lookup returns CDR1 KGHSH and CDR2 LQKENI. The CDR3 coding sequence is TGTGCCAGCTCACGCGCCGGGACACGCACCTACGAGCAGTACTTC. Translated: CASSRAGTRTYEQYF.

In its sample, this clonotype was seen many times. The gene calls are TRBV29-1 and TRBJ1-2; no reliable D call. The germline V gene encodes CDR1 SQVTM and CDR2 ANQGSEA. The CDR3 is 12 amino acids. V lost 1 base and J lost 8, with 11 bases in between. CDR3 in amino acids: CSVEATNEGYTF. DNA for the CDR3: TGCAGCGTTGAAGCGACAAACGAGGGCTACACCTTC.

This clonotype was counted at least ten times. The chain has TRBV19 and TRBJ2-2, with D possibly called TRBD1 or TRBD2 (6 bases each). There are 17 residues in the CDR3. The V gene's germline CDR1 is LNHDA and CDR2 SQIVND (reference sequence). Between the trimmed V and J ends, which lost 5 bases and 0 bases, there was a span of 16 bases. The CDR3 here is CASSPLGGSANTGELFF. DNA of the CDR3: TGTGCCAGTAGTCCCCTAGGGGGGTCCGCGAACACCGGGGAGCTGTTTTTT. The full variable domain, in which reference TRBV19 and TRBJ2-2 provide the parts outside the CDR3, is DGGITQSPKYLFRKEGQNVTLSCEQNLNHDAMYWYRQDPGQGLRLIYYSQIVNDFQKGDIAEGYSVSREKKESFPLTVTSAQKNPTAFYLCASSPLGGSANTGELFFGEGSRLTVL.

V usage is TRBV12-3 or TRBV12-4 and J usage is TRBJ1-1; 9 positions agree with TRBD1. The CDR3 consists of 13 residues. The V and J ends lost 6 bases and 5 bases, in that order; junction bases with no gene match: 4. The CDR3 protein is CASRLGTGTEAFF. In DNA form, the CDR3 reads TGTGCCAGCAGACTTGGGACAGGGACTGAAGCTTTCTTT.

V is TRBV18 and J is TRBJ2-6; perhaps TRBD1 as D (5 bases). V shed 5 bases and J shed 4 bases, with 18 bases lying between them. From germline, CDR1 is KGHSH and CDR2 LQKENI. CDR3 length: 17 amino acids. CDR3 nucleotide sequence: TGTGCCAGCTCATCAAACGAAGGGGCTGAAGGGGCCAACGTCCTGACTTTC. This encodes CASSSNEGAEGANVLTF.

This clonotype was detected many times. The chain recombines TRBV6-1 with TRBJ2-7; TRBD1 is a possible D gene (5 bases). Germline CDR1 MNHNS, CDR2 SASEGT. The CDR3 covers 13 residues. The V gene lost 4 bases and the J gene lost 0 bases, with 7 bases spanning the gap. CDR3 protein: CASSGQPSYEQYF. The CDR3 nucleotides are TGTGCCAGCAGTGGACAGCCCTCCTACGAGCAGTACTTC.

A few counts support this clonotype. This rearrangement joins TRBV3-1 to TRBJ2-5; 8 positions agree with TRBD2. The trim removed 0 bases at V and 1 base at J, leaving 7 bases unmatched. The CDR3 consists of 17 residues. Germline V gene lookup returns CDR1 LGHDT and CDR2 YNNKEL (reference sequence). The CDR3 DNA follows: TGTGCCAGCAGCCAAGATCAAGCGGGAGCATTCCAAGAGACCCAGTACTTC. Translation gives CASSQDQAGAFQETQYF.

The rearrangement joins TRBV7-8 to TRBJ2-5, with TRBD2 identical over 10 bases. The germline V gene encodes CDR1 SGHVS and CDR2 FQNEAQ. The CDR3 consists of 16 residues. With V trimmed by 6 bases and J by 5 bases, 12 bases remained unmatched. CDR3 in DNA: TGTGCCAGCAGTCAACGGCGTCTAGCGGGAGTGGAGACCCAGTACTTC. Residues: CASSQRRLAGVETQYF.

CDR3 sequence reads: CASSYGQLSNYGYTF. DNA for the CDR3: TGTGCCAGCAGTTACGGACAGCTCTCTAACTATGGCTACACCTTC. V usage is TRBV6-9 and J usage is TRBJ1-2; maybe TRBD1 (6 bases). The length of the CDR3 is 15 residues. Trimming shortened V by 3 bases and J by 0 bases, and 11 bases separated the two germline ends. Germline loops: CDR1 MNHGY, CDR2 SVAAGI.

This clonotype came up a few times. The V call is TRBV18, the J call TRBJ2-2, with unresolved D. CDR3 length: 13 amino acids. Deletions cut 8 bases from V and 6 bases from J, with 13 bases between. Germline CDR1 and CDR2: KGHSH and LQKENI. CDR3 coding DNA: TGTGCCAGCACAATCCCGAGGCCCGGGGAGCTGTTTTTT. It is translated as CASTIPRPGELFF.

The sample holds many counts of this clonotype. The chain joins TRBV27 to TRBJ1-5; D remains unclear. Trimming shortened V by 0 bases and J by 9 bases, and 15 bases separated the two germline ends. This CDR3 spans 15 amino acids. Germline assignment: CDR1 MNHEY and CDR2 SMNVEV (reference sequence). The CDR3 loop is CASSLSAQRKGPQHF. For the CDR3, the DNA is TGTGCCAGCAGTTTATCAGCACAGAGGAAGGGGCCCCAGCATTTT.

This clonotype has at least ten counts. The chain recombines TRBV28 with TRBJ2-1; D unresolved. This CDR3 comprises 12 residues. Germline CDR1 MDHEN, CDR2 SYDVKM. The V end was cut by 4 bases, the J end by 6 bases, with 7 bases between. CDR3 DNA sequence: TGTGCCAGCAGTTGGGTAGGCAATGAGCAGTTCTTC. Translation: CASSWVGNEQFF.

This clonotype was found many times. This chain connects TRBV27 to TRBJ2-7, with D possibly TRBD2 on 7 matching bases. V was clipped by 5 bases and J by 2 bases, with 19 bases between them. CDR3 size: 16 residues. Germline V lookup: CDR1 MNHEY, CDR2 SMNVEV (reference sequence). CDR3 coding DNA: TGTGCCAGCAGTCCCTTGGTCGGGGGGCGGCCCTACGAGCAGTACTTC. It is translated as CASSPLVGGRPYEQYF.

This clonotype was recorded a few times. The rearrangement joins TRBV6-2 or TRBV6-3 to TRBJ2-3, with 9 positions matching TRBD2. The CDR3 covers 14 residues. V lost 6 bases to trimming and J lost 6 bases; unmatched junction nucleotides: 7. Germline V gene data show CDR1 as MNHEY and CDR2 as SVGEGT. The CDR3 DNA reads TGTGCCAGCAGCCTTAGCGGGAGAGGGGATACGCAGTATTTT. This codes for CASSLSGRGDTQYF.

Many counts were recorded for this clonotype. This chain links TRBV28 with TRBJ1-4; D call uncertain. Per germline, CDR1 MDHEN and CDR2 SYDVKM. The CDR3 spans 14 residues. V was pared by 2 bases and J by 4 bases, with 8 bases between. The CDR3 reads CASSLNPLNEKLFF. CDR3 nucleotide sequence: TGTGCCAGCAGTTTAAATCCCCTTAATGAAAAACTGTTTTTT.

The chain links TRBV19 to TRBJ1-1, with 8 bases that match TRBD1. CDR3 size: 13 residues. Germline V lookup: CDR1 LNHDA, CDR2 SQIVND (reference sequence). Losses at the gene ends were 5 bases for V and 6 bases for J; bases not matched to a gene: 5. The chain's CDR3 is CASSLTGAPEAFF. In DNA form, the CDR3 reads TGTGCCAGTAGTCTGACAGGGGCCCCTGAAGCTTTCTTT.

With regard to this clonotype: A much bigger clone sits one base away, suggesting this may be a read error. The chain couples TRBV11-3 to TRBJ1-2; D is ambiguous. Per the germline V gene, CDR1 is SGHNT and CDR2 is YENEEA. V shed 5 bases and J shed 8 bases, with 9 bases lying between them. This CDR3 is built from 11 residues. The chain's CDR3 is CASSRWSGYTF. Here the CDR3 DNA reads TGTGCCAGCAGCCGCTGGAGCGGCTACACCTTC.

This clonotype has ten or more counts. The chain combines TRBV19 with TRBJ1-1, with TRBD1 matching 8 bases. Trimming cost V 4 bases and J 1 base; bases outside gene matches: 2. Looked up from germline, CDR1 is LNHDA and CDR2 is SQIVND (reference sequence). CDR3 length: 14 residues. CDR3 coding DNA: TGTGCCAGTAGTAGGGACAGGTCGAACACTGAAGCTTTCTTT. Amino acid sequence: CASSRDRSNTEAFF.

This clonotype was recorded at least ten times. This chain connects TRBV11-2 to TRBJ2-1; perhaps TRBD2 as D (6 bases). The CDR3 runs to 18 residues. In germline, CDR1 is SGHAT, CDR2 FQNNGV. Deletions cut 5 bases from V and 0 bases from J, with 20 bases between. The CDR3 is CASSAIRGLPTSYNEQFF. The CDR3, as DNA: TGTGCCAGCAGCGCCATAAGGGGACTCCCGACCTCCTACAATGAGCAGTTCTTC.

V and J are TRBV29-1 and TRBJ2-3, with a possible D match to TRBD1 (5 bases). Trimming cost V 7 bases and J 2 bases, with 22 bases left between them. Germline CDR1 is SQVTM and CDR2 is ANQGSEA. The CDR3 has 16 residues. The CDR3 DNA reads as TGCAGCGGGACCCAGGGATTTGGGGCAACCACAGATACGCAGTATTTT. This sequence encodes CSGTQGFGATTDTQYF.

The sample holds many counts of this clonotype. V is TRBV6-1 and J is TRBJ1-5; unclear D gene. The germline gives CDR1 MNHNS, CDR2 SASEGT. The germline V and J ends were trimmed by 2 bases and 5 bases, with 13 bases remaining between them. CDR3 size: 15 residues. The CDR3 loop is CASSELPTPDQPQHF. As DNA, the CDR3 is TGTGCCAGCAGTGAACTACCCACTCCAGATCAGCCCCAGCATTTT.

Ten or more counts support this clonotype. This chain connects TRBV2 to TRBJ2-1; 11 nucleotides match TRBD2. Losses at the gene ends were 6 bases for V and 7 bases for J; bases not matched to a gene: 11. This CDR3 comprises 16 residues. Germline CDR1 is SNHLY and CDR2 is FYNNEI. The CDR3 region is CASSLQLAGAGNEQFF. In DNA form, the CDR3 reads TGTGCCAGCAGCCTCCAACTAGCGGGAGCGGGGAATGAGCAGTTCTTC.

This clonotype came up many times. The chain joins TRBV7-2 to TRBJ1-4, with unresolved D. The CDR3 runs 18 residues. The V and J ends lost 1 base and 6 bases respectively, with 21 bases between them. The V gene's germline CDR1 is SGHTA and CDR2 FQGNSA. CDR3: CASSLDLGRGLGDEKLFF. The CDR3 DNA reads as TGTGCCAGCAGCTTAGACTTGGGCCGCGGGTTGGGAGATGAAAAACTGTTTTTT.

This clonotype has a handful of counts. The CDR3 loop is CASKKGLAGYTGELFF. CDR3 sequence (DNA): TGTGCCAGCAAAAAGGGACTAGCGGGATACACCGGGGAGCTGTTTTTT. The chain joins TRBV6-1 to TRBJ2-2; 13 bases agree with TRBD2. V trimming: 7 bases; J trimming: 3 bases; junction bases outside the gene matches: 5. The CDR3 is 16 amino acids. Per the germline V gene, CDR1 is MNHNS and CDR2 is SASEGT.

This clonotype was picked up many times. V usage is TRBV20-1 and J usage is TRBJ2-1; 9 bases line up with TRBD2. The V gene's germline CDR1 is DFQATT and CDR2 SNEGSKA (reference sequence). The CDR3 runs 15 residues. The V segment lost 4 bases and the J segment 7 bases; nucleotides outside the gene matches: 11. The CDR3 here is CSAIALSGSRNEQFF. The DNA for the CDR3 is TGCAGTGCTATCGCACTTAGCGGGAGTAGAAATGAGCAGTTCTTC.